This T cell receptor beta chain was found in a study of cytomegalovirus exposure and HLA in healthy donors. As regards this clone: No antigen is known for it.

Germline V lookup: CDR1 SGHAT, CDR2 FQNNGV. The CDR3 contains 15 residues. Trimming stripped 3 bases from V and 3 bases from J, with 12 bases between. Assay used: immunoSEQ multiplex PCR; TCRdb lists only in-frame clones, some missing. The data contain about 140,000 clones, 80% to 90% of them seen just once; the ten biggest clones take up 1.4%. Overall study results and limits: A few chains linked to CMV were shown in vitro to be specific for CMV antigens. The authors listed some 160 TCR beta chains as cytomegalovirus-associated.

Sequencing input: PBMCs. V usage is TRBV11-2 and J usage is TRBJ1-5; D is unclear. This clonotype was obtained from a woman in her 30s in good health and CMV-seronegative. CDR3 in DNA: TGTGCCAGCAGCTTTGATCGAGCTGCCAATCAGCCCCAGCATTTT. Translated, it gives CASSFDRAANQPQHF.